What follows are 32 T cell receptor beta chains derived from one specimen sequenced in a study of OX40 agonist ivuxolimab in advanced cancers. Clones were sequenced by immunoSEQ multiplex PCR, and TCRdb holds only the in-frame ones, with some missing. The table records about 13,000 clones, over 75% of them present only once. The sample consisted of CD4+ or CD8+ T cells sorted from blood, taken in a trial of the OX40 agonist ivuxolimab. The origin of the receptors is an adult with an advanced solid tumor such as melanoma, head and neck, liver or kidney cancer.

DNA of the CDR3: TGTGCCAGCAGCTTATATCCCGGGACTAGCGGGAGTATAGGCTACGAGCAGTACTTC. This sequence encodes CASSLYPGTSGSIGYEQYF. The V call is TRBV5-8, the J call TRBJ2-7, with 14 bases matching TRBD2. Germline-derived CDR1 and CDR2 are SGHTS and YDEGEE. J lost 3 bases, V lost 2 bases, and 13 bases had no gene match. The CDR3 extends over 19 amino acids.

This clone was seen only once. The V call is TRBV29-1, the J call TRBJ1-2; maybe TRBD1 (6 bases). V lost 7 bases to trimming and J lost 5 bases, with 14 bases between them. CDR1 is SQVTM and CDR2 is ANQGSEA in the germline V gene. The CDR3 contains 12 residues. The CDR3 spells CSAELGQYGYTF. The CDR3 DNA follows: TGCAGCGCCGAGCTCGGACAGTATGGCTACACCTTC.

The gene calls are TRBV12-5 and TRBJ2-1, with 7 bases fitting TRBD1. Trimming cost V 3 bases and J 4 bases; bases outside gene matches: 9. Germline V gene sequence: CDR1 LGHNT, CDR2 FRNRAP. The CDR3 is 16 residues long. As DNA, the CDR3 is TGTGCTAGTGGTTTAGTAGGGGACAGCCCATACAATGAGCAGTTCTTC. Translated, it gives CASGLVGDSPYNEQFF. The variable domain in full, with the rest retrieved from reference TRBV12-5 and TRBJ2-1, is DARVTQTPRHKVTEMGQEVTMRCQPILGHNTVFWYRQTMMQGLELLAYFRNRAPLDDSGMPKDRFSAEMPDATLATLKIQPSEPRDSAVYFCASGLVGDSPYNEQFFGPGTRLTVL.

The chain carries TRBV2 and TRBJ1-2; D gene unclear. The CDR3 sequence is 13 residues long. Trimming pared 5 bases from V and 7 bases from J, leaving 14 bases between. The germline V gene encodes CDR1 SNHLY and CDR2 FYNNEI. In DNA, the CDR3 is TGTGCCAGCAGTTTAAGGCCTAGGCGTGGCTACACCTTC. Protein sequence: CASSLRPRRGYTF. Drawing the rest from reference TRBV2 and TRBJ1-2, the complete variable domain is EPEVTQTPSHQVTQMGQEVILRCVPISNHLYFYWYRQILGQKVEFLVSFYNNEISEKSEIFDDQFSVERPDGSNFTLKIRSTKLEDSAMYFCASSLRPRRGYTFGSGTRLTVV.

The genes are TRBV6-5 and TRBJ2-2; 7 nucleotides line up with TRBD1. CDR1 and CDR2 from the germline V gene are MNHEY and SVGAGI. The CDR3 has 14 amino acids. The J segment lost 4 bases and the V segment lost 4 bases, leaving 3 bases of the junction unmatched. CDR3 bases: TGTGCCAGCAGTTTTTCAGGGGGCACCGGGGAGCTGTTTTTT. It specifies CASSFSGGTGELFF.

This sequence joins TRBV29-1 and TRBJ1-5, with D maybe TRBD1 (5 bases). Trimming left V 0 bases short and J 9 bases short, with 9 bases between. The length of the CDR3 is 12 residues. Germline loops: CDR1 SQVTM, CDR2 ANQGSEA. The CDR3 bases are TGCAGCGTTGAAGATCAGGGCGGGCCCCAGCATTTT. Its protein product is CSVEDQGGPQHF.

This rearrangement joins TRBV28 to TRBJ1-2; no clear D gene. CDR1 is MDHEN, CDR2 SYDVKM, per germline. V was cut by 10 bases and J by 8 bases, with 14 bases left in between. The CDR3 extends over 11 amino acids. The DNA of the CDR3 is TGTGCCACCCGACCGGGGTGGGGCTACACCTTC. As protein: CATRPGWGYTF.

Only a few counts were recorded for this clone. This chain links TRBV19 with TRBJ1-5; TRBD1 matches at 7 bases. The germline V gene has CDR1 LNHDA and CDR2 SQIVND (reference sequence). J lost 2 bases, V lost 5 bases, and 6 bases had no gene match. CDR3 length equals 15 residues. The CDR3 bases are TGTGCCAGTAGTGCCTACAGGGGCGGCAATCAGCCCCAGCATTTT. Translation: CASSAYRGGNQPQHF.

The V and J genes are TRBV9 and TRBJ2-5; a possible D gene is TRBD2 (6 bases). Deletions cut 0 bases from V and 11 bases from J, with 8 bases between. The CDR3 is 11 residues long. Looked up from germline, CDR1 is SGDLS and CDR2 is YYNGEE. CDR3 DNA sequence: TGTGCCAGCAGCGTAGGCGGGAAGCAGTACTTC. This codes for CASSVGGKQYF.

This rearrangement joins TRBV9 to TRBJ2-3, with 7 bases aligning to TRBD1. This CDR3 has 15 residues. Germline V gene sequence: CDR1 SGDLS, CDR2 YYNGEE. V lost 1 base to trimming and J lost 1 base; unmatched junction nucleotides: 3. Here the CDR3 DNA reads TGTGCCAGCAGCGTACGAACAGGGGGCACAGATACGCAGTATTTT. Its translation is CASSVRTGGTDTQYF.

In DNA form, the CDR3 reads TGTGCCAGCGGACTATGGACAGGGGGAGAGACCCAGTACTTC. It yields the protein CASGLWTGGETQYF. The chain has TRBV27 and TRBJ2-5; 10 positions agree with TRBD1. J gave up 4 bases and V 8 bases, and 7 bases lay outside the gene matches. CDR3 length: 14 residues. CDR1 is MNHEY, CDR2 SMNVEV, per germline (reference sequence).

This clone was counted only a few times. The chain uses TRBV5-1 and TRBJ2-7; 7 bases map to TRBD1. CDR1 SGHRS and CDR2 YFSETQ come from the germline V gene. The CDR3 covers 16 residues. The V gene end was trimmed by 4 bases and the J gene end by 3 bases; junction bases not matched to a gene: 13. Here the CDR3 DNA reads TGCGCCAGCAGCCCGGCAGGGGCAGGGGGTATCTACGAGCAGTACTTC. As protein: CASSPAGAGGIYEQYF.

V usage is TRBV11-1 and J usage is TRBJ2-7; D is ambiguous. The V end was cut by 4 bases, the J end by 5 bases, with 18 bases between. Germline V gene lookup returns CDR1 SGHAT and CDR2 FQDESV (reference sequence). This CDR3 is built from 15 residues. The CDR3 DNA reads as TGTGCCAGCAGCTCGACGCGGACCTACAACAACGAGCAGTACTTC. This codes for CASSSTRTYNNEQYF.

This clone is medium-sized within its sample. The rearrangement links TRBV6-5 to TRBJ1-2, with D tentatively TRBD1 (5 bases). The CDR3 runs 11 residues. The V gene's germline CDR1 is MNHEY and CDR2 SVGAGI. V dropped 7 bases and J dropped 10 bases, with 13 bases sitting between them. Here the CDR3 DNA reads TGTGCCAGCATTCAGGGCACCTCCTACACCTTC. This codes for CASIQGTSYTF.

J is TRBJ2-3 and V is TRBV6-5, with 12 nucleotides matching TRBD2. Germline CDR1 is MNHEY and CDR2 is SVGAGI. CDR3 length: 15 amino acids. V dropped 6 bases and J dropped 4; count of bases not matched to a gene: 5. This CDR3 is CASSLTSGRPDTQYF. DNA of the CDR3: TGTGCCAGCAGCCTTACTAGCGGGAGGCCAGATACGCAGTATTTT.

This chain uses TRBV18 with TRBJ2-1; D might be TRBD2 (6 bases). Germline CDR1 reads KGHSH; CDR2 reads LQKENI. CDR3 size: 15 residues. V was shortened by 3 bases and J by 5 bases, with 14 bases between the two germline ends. CDR3 in amino acids: CASSPGLAFNNEQFF. The CDR3 DNA reads as TGTGCCAGCTCACCGGGACTGGCGTTCAACAATGAGCAGTTCTTC.

The V call is TRBV7-9, the J call TRBJ2-1, with D tentatively TRBD1 (5 bases). The CDR3 runs 12 residues. Germline CDR1 SEHNR, CDR2 FQNEAQ (reference sequence). Deletions cut 7 bases from V and 7 bases from J, with 11 bases between. CDR3 residues: CASTIGANEQFF. CDR3 in DNA: TGTGCCAGCACCATAGGGGCTAATGAGCAGTTCTTC.

The gene calls are TRBV29-1 and TRBJ1-4, with D unclear. The germline V and J ends were trimmed by 5 bases and 2 bases, with 6 bases remaining between them. Germline V lookup: CDR1 SQVTM, CDR2 ANQGSEA. This CDR3 has 12 amino acids. CDR3 nucleotides: TGCAGCGTTACCGGGACTAATGAAAAACTGTTTTTT. This translates into CSVTGTNEKLFF.

The chain links TRBV27 to TRBJ2-5, with 12 bases identical to TRBD2. The V segment lost 5 bases and the J segment 2 bases; nucleotides outside the gene matches: 3. CDR1 MNHEY and CDR2 SMNVEV come from the germline V gene (reference sequence). This CDR3 spans 15 amino acids. CDR3 sequence reads: CASSQLAGGQETQYF. CDR3 bases: TGTGCCAGCAGTCAGCTAGCGGGGGGGCAAGAGACCCAGTACTTC.

This sequence joins TRBV27 and TRBJ1-4; 8 bases match TRBD1. Trimming cost V 3 bases and J 10 bases; bases outside gene matches: 10. This CDR3 contains 15 residues. The germline gives CDR1 MNHEY, CDR2 SMNVEV (reference sequence). The CDR3 protein is CASSFHGQGRGKLFF. The DNA for the CDR3 is TGTGCCAGCAGTTTCCATGGACAGGGTAGAGGAAAACTGTTTTTT. The entire variable domain, with the rest obtained from reference TRBV27 and TRBJ1-4, is as follows: EAQVTQNPRYLITVTGKKLTVTCSQNMNHEYMSWYRQDPGLGLRQIYYSMNVEVTDKGDVPEGYKVSRKEKRNFPLILESPSPNQTSLYFCASSFHGQGRGKLFFGSGTQLSVL.

The chain uses TRBV27 and TRBJ2-1; 8 bases line up with TRBD2. V was clipped by 10 bases and J by 0 bases; unmatched bases: 5. Germline V lookup: CDR1 MNHEY, CDR2 SMNVEV (reference sequence). CDR3 length equals 14 residues. CDR3 nucleotides: TGTGCCACCTCGAGCGGGAGCTCCTACAATGAGCAGTTCTTC. As protein: CATSSGSSYNEQFF.

V usage is TRBV27 and J usage is TRBJ2-1; the match to TRBD2 covers 7 bases. Germline loops: CDR1 MNHEY, CDR2 SMNVEV (reference sequence). Unmatched junction bases numbered 12, after V lost 5 bases and J lost 2 bases. The CDR3 runs 17 residues. In DNA form, the CDR3 reads TGTGCCAGCAGTCCACGGACTAGAAACAACCCCTACAATGAGCAGTTCTTC. This translates into CASSPRTRNNPYNEQFF.

The table lists this clone with a few counts. The gene calls are TRBV5-1 and TRBJ1-4, with a possible D match to TRBD1 (6 bases). This CDR3 is 15 amino acids long. Trimming pared 0 bases from V and 0 bases from J, leaving 6 bases between. Per germline, CDR1 SGHRS and CDR2 YFSETQ. CDR3 sequence reads: CASSLEGATNEKLFF. In nucleotides, the CDR3 is TGCGCCAGCAGCTTGGAGGGGGCAACTAATGAAAAACTGTTTTTT.

This rearrangement joins TRBV29-1 to TRBJ2-5; TRBD1 aligns across 7 bases. J gave up 5 bases and V 0 bases, and 9 bases lay outside the gene matches. The CDR3 has 15 amino acids. Germline V gene data show CDR1 as SQVTM and CDR2 as ANQGSEA. The CDR3 DNA reads TGCAGCGTTGAAGAAGGTAGGGGGCGCGCGGAGACCCAGTACTTC. This codes for CSVEEGRGRAETQYF.

The chain combines TRBV7-8 with TRBJ2-6; D unresolved. V was cut by 1 base and J by 0 bases, with 7 bases left in between. Germline CDR1 reads SGHVS; CDR2 reads FQNEAQ. The CDR3 covers 16 residues. The CDR3 loop is CASSLGRDSGANVLTF. In nucleotides, the CDR3 is TGTGCCAGCAGCTTAGGAAGAGACTCTGGGGCCAACGTCCTGACTTTC.

This sequence joins TRBV28 and TRBJ1-1; D gene unclear. Trimming shortened V by 5 bases and J by 3 bases, and 10 bases separated the two germline ends. The CDR3 totals 13 residues. Germline values: CDR1 MDHEN, CDR2 SYDVKM. CDR3 bases: TGTGCCAGCAGTCCCCGAAGTTACACTGAAGCTTTCTTT. This gives the protein CASSPRSYTEAFF.

V is TRBV29-1 and J is TRBJ2-5; D is ambiguous. CDR3 length: 13 amino acids. V lost 7 bases to trimming and J lost 5 bases, with 17 bases between them. Germline-derived CDR1 and CDR2 are SQVTM and ANQGSEA. CDR3 in DNA: TGCAGCGGTCTCGAGGTGGTAACTGAGACCCAGTACTTC. Encoded protein: CSGLEVVTETQYF.

The chain employs TRBV30 and TRBJ1-5; D ambiguous. This CDR3 comprises 14 residues. Germline CDR1 is GTSNPN and CDR2 is SVGIG (reference sequence). V lost 0 bases to trimming and J lost 6 bases, with 12 bases between them. The CDR3 region has the DNA TGTGCCTGGAGTGTAAACGGGTACTTTCAGCCCCAGCATTTT. It codes for CAWSVNGYFQPQHF.

This chain connects TRBV2 to TRBJ2-5; D might be TRBD1 (5 bases). CDR1 SNHLY and CDR2 FYNNEI come from the germline V gene. This CDR3 spans 12 amino acids. V was pared by 8 bases and J by 4 bases, with 11 bases between. CDR3 bases: TGTGCCAGCCCTGGGCAGGGAGAGACCCAGTACTTC. Its protein is CASPGQGETQYF.

V usage is TRBV2 and J usage is TRBJ1-2; D perhaps matches TRBD1 (6 bases). Germline V gene sequence: CDR1 SNHLY, CDR2 FYNNEI. The ends were cut back, 5 bases at V and 2 bases at J, with 9 bases in the middle. The CDR3 is 13 residues long. This CDR3 is CASSTGRNYGYTF. The CDR3, as DNA: TGTGCCAGCAGTACAGGGAGGAACTATGGCTACACCTTC.

This chain links TRBV11-3 with TRBJ2-7; TRBD2 is a possible D gene (5 bases). The V end lost 5 bases, the J end lost 3 bases, and 11 bases lay between the germline ends. Per the germline V gene, CDR1 is SGHNT and CDR2 is YENEEA. The CDR3 length is 13 residues. CDR3 protein: CASSPRESYEQYF. The CDR3 nucleotides are TGTGCCAGCAGCCCCCGGGAAAGCTACGAGCAGTACTTC.

The V call is TRBV13, the J call TRBJ1-2; possible D gene TRBD1, 5 bases. The CDR3 loop spans 14 amino acids. CDR1 is PRHDT and CDR2 is FYEKMQ in the germline V gene (reference sequence). V was clipped by 5 bases and J by 2 bases, with 12 bases between them. CDR3 region: CASSGGWGNYGYTF. The CDR3 DNA reads TGTGCCAGCAGCGGCGGTTGGGGGAACTATGGCTACACCTTC.